The 18 T cell receptor beta chains listed next were all sequenced from one sample in a study of blood T cell repertoires in COVID-19. TCRdb keeps only in-frame clones here, not all; method: immunoSEQ multiplex PCR. The sample has more than 300,000 clones, 90% seen once. The sample comprised peripheral blood. The source of these receptors is a woman between 40 and 50 years old with COVID-19, enrolled during active disease.

The chain is built from TRBV6-5 and TRBJ2-3; 10 nucleotides line up with TRBD1. The junction had 8 bases not matched to a gene; V was cut back by 4 bases and J by 4 bases. This CDR3 has 16 residues. Germline loops: CDR1 MNHEY, CDR2 SVGAGI. The CDR3 protein is CASSLTGTGAADTQYF. CDR3 nucleotide sequence: TGTGCCAGCAGTTTAACCGGGACAGGGGCCGCAGATACGCAGTATTTT.

The chain has TRBV19 and TRBJ2-2; a possible D gene is TRBD2 (6 bases). This CDR3 is built from 17 residues. Germline CDR1 LNHDA, CDR2 SQIVND (reference sequence). V lost 2 bases and J 3 bases, leaving 16 bases between the germline ends. In DNA, the CDR3 is TGTGCCAGTAGTATACAGGGCGGGATTTTTCACACCGGGGAGCTGTTTTTT. Amino acids: CASSIQGGIFHTGELFF.

The gene calls are TRBV9 and TRBJ1-4; TRBD1 might be the D (6 bases). Germline-derived CDR1 and CDR2 are SGDLS and YYNGEE. Trimming removed 3 bases at V and 3 bases at J, with 12 bases between. The CDR3 spans 15 residues. The CDR3 coding sequence is TGTGCCAGCAGCGCAACAGGGTTCGCTAATGAAAAACTGTTTTTT. The encoded protein is CASSATGFANEKLFF.

The V and J genes are TRBV28 and TRBJ2-1, with 14 bases lining up with TRBD2. CDR3 length: 17 residues. J was trimmed by 6 bases and V by 7 bases; bases with no gene match: 11. Germline V gives CDR1 MDHEN, CDR2 SYDVKM. DNA for the CDR3: TGTGCCAGCATCGTGACTAGCGGGAGGGCCGCTTTCAATGAGCAGTTCTTC. As protein: CASIVTSGRAAFNEQFF.

The chain couples TRBV30 to TRBJ1-5; 10 nucleotides agree with TRBD1. The V gene end was trimmed by 0 bases and the J gene end by 12 bases; junction bases not matched to a gene: 8. Germline V gene lookup returns CDR1 GTSNPN and CDR2 SVGIG (reference sequence). The length of the CDR3 is 14 residues. CDR3 in DNA: TGTGCCTGGAGTGTAGACCCGGGACAGGGGTTCCAGCATTTT. Translation: CAWSVDPGQGFQHF.

The chain employs TRBV2 and TRBJ1-6; D gene ambiguous. V shed 3 bases and J shed 2 bases, with 2 bases lying between them. In germline, CDR1 is SNHLY, CDR2 FYNNEI. The CDR3 is 13 amino acids. CDR3 DNA sequence: TGTGCCAGCAGTGACGCCTATAATTCACCCCTCCACTTT. Encoded protein: CASSDAYNSPLHF.

This clone was found a few times. The DNA for the CDR3 is TGCGCCAGCAGCCAAGAGGTTGGAGAAAATTCACCCCTCCACTTT. Amino acid sequence: CASSQEVGENSPLHF. The chain uses TRBV4-3 and TRBJ1-6; no clear D. CDR3 length: 15 amino acids. V dropped 0 bases and J dropped 7 bases, with 10 bases sitting between them. Per germline, CDR1 LGHNA and CDR2 YSLEER.

This CDR3 reads CASSPNRDQPQHF. CDR3 bases: TGTGCCAGTAGTCCGAACAGGGATCAGCCCCAGCATTTT. This sequence joins TRBV19 and TRBJ1-5; TRBD1 might be the D (6 bases). Trimming removed 5 bases at V and 5 bases at J, with 10 bases between. This CDR3 comprises 13 residues. CDR1 and CDR2 (germline): LNHDA, SQIVND (reference sequence).

This sequence joins TRBV6-5 and TRBJ1-3; D remains unclear. Trimming left V 2 bases short and J 0 bases short, with 11 bases between. CDR1 is MNHEY, CDR2 SVGAGI, per germline. The CDR3 consists of 16 residues. The CDR3 reads CASSYRSVISGNTIYF. The CDR3 DNA sequence: TGTGCCAGCAGTTACAGATCGGTCATCTCTGGAAACACCATATATTTT.

This chain connects TRBV5-4 to TRBJ2-5; 13 positions match TRBD2. CDR1 is SGHNT, CDR2 YYREEE, per germline (reference sequence). CDR3 size: 15 residues. V gave up 2 bases and J gave up 3 bases; unmatched junction bases: 1. CDR3 bases: TGTGCCAGCAGCTTAGGACTAGCGGGGGAAGAGACCCAGTACTTC. Amino acid sequence: CASSLGLAGEETQYF.

The chain carries TRBV11-3 and TRBJ2-4; perhaps TRBD1 as D (6 bases). The germline V and J ends were trimmed by 3 bases and 11 bases, with 11 bases remaining between them. Germline loops: CDR1 SGHNT, CDR2 YENEEA. The CDR3 has 12 residues. CDR3 residues: CASSFREGVQYF. The CDR3 nucleotides are TGTGCCAGCAGCTTCCGAGAGGGGGTTCAGTACTTC.

The sample holds one count of this clone. The chain couples TRBV5-4 to TRBJ1-5; no clear D. The ends were cut back, 10 bases at V and 4 bases at J, with 27 bases in the middle. Per the germline V gene, CDR1 is SGHNT and CDR2 is YYREEE (reference sequence). The CDR3 runs 17 residues. The DNA of the CDR3 is TGTGCCTTCACCGATATGCGCGGGCGCAATGAAAATCAGCCCCAGCATTTT. It codes for CAFTDMRGRNENQPQHF.

The rearrangement uses TRBV5-4 and TRBJ2-7; TRBD2 matches 10 bases. Per the germline V gene, CDR1 is SGHNT and CDR2 is YYREEE (reference sequence). V lost 3 bases, J lost 4 bases, and 10 bases stayed unmatched. This CDR3 has 16 residues. CDR3 loop: CASSSGSGRALYEQYF. CDR3 coding DNA: TGTGCCAGCAGCTCCGGAAGCGGGAGGGCCTTATACGAGCAGTACTTC.

V is TRBV7-8 and J is TRBJ1-3; D might be TRBD1 (5 bases). The CDR3 contains 18 residues. Trimming shortened V by 5 bases and J by 3 bases, and 23 bases separated the two germline ends. Germline CDR1 reads SGHVS; CDR2 reads FQNEAQ. In DNA, the CDR3 is TGTGCCAGCAGCCCGAATCTGGCCCAGGGTCGCGGTGGAAACACCATATATTTT. As protein: CASSPNLAQGRGGNTIYF.

This clone was found once. One junction end disagrees with the germline gene, perhaps due to a read error. The chain combines TRBV28 with TRBJ1-2; 7 positions match TRBD1. The CDR3 totals 13 residues. Germline CDR1 MDHEN, CDR2 SYDVKM. CDR3 protein: CATSPGQSYGHTF. CDR3 nucleotides: TGTGCCACCAGCCCGGGACAGTCCTATGGCCACACCTTC.

The J gene is TRBJ2-7, the V gene TRBV6-5; 7 nucleotides match TRBD1. The length of the CDR3 is 16 residues. Germline loops: CDR1 MNHEY, CDR2 SVGAGI. The J segment lost 2 bases and the V segment lost 4 bases, leaving 11 bases of the junction unmatched. The CDR3 loop reads CASSSPPPDRAYEQYF. The CDR3 DNA reads TGTGCCAGCAGTTCCCCCCCACCAGACAGGGCCTACGAGCAGTACTTC.

The chain's CDR3 is CASSPSRGGNQPQHF. The CDR3 DNA is TGTGCCAGCAGTCCCTCGCGGGGAGGCAATCAGCCCCAGCATTTT. The V gene is TRBV6-5, the J gene TRBJ1-5; D call uncertain. Trimming removed 5 bases from V and 2 bases from J, with 13 bases in between. Germline V lookup: CDR1 MNHEY, CDR2 SVGAGI. The CDR3 is 15 residues long.

The chain recombines TRBV29-1 with TRBJ2-7; D ambiguous. Between the trimmed V and J ends, which lost 4 bases and 0 bases, there was a span of 7 bases. The germline V gene has CDR1 SQVTM and CDR2 ANQGSEA. The CDR3 totals 12 residues. The CDR3 sequence is CSVGGPSYEQYF. CDR3 in DNA: TGCAGCGTTGGAGGTCCCTCCTACGAGCAGTACTTC.